A single T cell receptor beta chain is shown here with its context. This entry belongs to a study of follicular helper T cells after annual influenza vaccination. The protocol was immunoSEQ multiplex PCR, while the TCRdb copy is restricted to in-frame clones and leaves out a portion. The data show fewer than 10,000 clones, 85% to 90% seen once. As for time point: 2015-2016 season, pre-vaccination. Germline assignment: CDR1 SGHNT and CDR2 YYREEE (reference sequence). The CDR3 spans 13 residues. Trimming removed 4 bases from V and 6 bases from J, with 13 bases in between. The material sequenced was CXCR5+ CD38- circulating T follicular helper cells from blood, taken on the day of influenza vaccination. The sample's subset: circulating Tfh, non-naive CD4+CXCR5+PD-1+ (ICOS+CD38+ or ICOS-CD38-). This TCR was sampled from an adult who received the influenza vaccine. The chain has TRBV5-4 and TRBJ1-1, with a tentative D call TRBD1 (5 bases). The CDR3 loop reads CASSPQGGAEAFF. In nucleotides, the CDR3 is TGTGCCAGCAGCCCCCAGGGTGGGGCTGAAGCTTTCTTT.